The source of this TCR beta chain is a study of PD-1 blockade in classical Hodgkin lymphoma. Every patient experienced relapse after autologous stem cell transplantation, and brentuximab vedotin exposure varied. Best responses fell into complete response, partial response or progressive disease. Germline-derived CDR1 and CDR2 are SGHRS and YFSETQ. The CDR3 extends over 17 amino acids. Trimming cost V 0 bases and J 1 base, with 16 bases left between them. As concerns this clone: No antigen is known for it.

Findings and limits, study-wide: Newly diagnosed patients reportedly trailed healthy donors in baseline TCR diversity. Repertoires differed for reasons still undefined, possibly disease activity or prior therapy. CD4+ but not CD8+ TCR diversity rose significantly by C4D1.

Profiling relied on immunoSEQ multiplex PCR, and the TCRdb table lists in-frame clones only, not all of them. The sample lists about 43,000 clones, roughly three quarters occurring once. The chain carries TRBV5-1 and TRBJ1-2; the D gene is possibly TRBD1 (6 bases). The source was peripheral blood mononuclear cells (PBMCs), collected before the second cycle of nivolumab. This clonotype was sampled from a human donor with classical Hodgkin lymphoma. The CDR3 nucleotides are TGCGCCAGCAGCTTGGGGGACACCCAGATTCATAACTATGGCTACACCTTC. This encodes CASSLGDTQIHNYGYTF.